The next 11 T cell receptor beta chains were all read from a single sample in a study of blood T cells in healthy people across ages. For the second PCR, which ran for about 6 to 11 cycles, a sample-barcoded 5' primer and a J-beta primer mix were used. TCRdb reanalysed the 5' RACE reads using MiXCR and keeps one entry per CDR3 protein. The table lists 1 million or so distinct CDR3 sequences, around 27% of them singletons. These data were also filed under a second study, of T cells of mothers and their children.

The sequenced sample consisted of blood. All receptors derive from a girl aged 2 to 10 in good health.

The genes are TRBV9 and TRBJ1-2; D uncertain. Germline V lookup: CDR1 SGDLS, CDR2 YYNGEE. Between the trimmed V and J ends, which lost 2 bases and 8 bases, there was a span of 7 bases. The CDR3 loop spans 11 amino acids. The CDR3 DNA reads as TGTGCCAGCAGCGTGTTTGGAGGCTACACCTTC. It yields the protein CASSVFGGYTF.

The chain employs TRBV4-1 and TRBJ2-5; 16 positions agree with TRBD2. Germline V gene lookup returns CDR1 MGHRA and CDR2 YSYEKL. J gave up 4 bases and V 1 base, and 15 bases lay outside the gene matches. The CDR3 loop spans 21 amino acids. Here the CDR3 DNA reads TGCGCCAGCAGCCAAGTCATAGTGGGACTAGCGGGAGGGCTAGGTGGAGAGACCCAGTACTTC. Its translation: CASSQVIVGLAGGLGGETQYF.

This clonotype was counted a few times. This chain connects TRBV29-1 to TRBJ2-7; either TRBD1 or TRBD2 may fit D (7 bases each). Trimming removed 2 bases from V and 2 bases from J, with 16 bases in between. CDR1 SQVTM and CDR2 ANQGSEA come from the germline V gene. This CDR3 is built from 15 residues. CDR3 amino acids: CSVELSGGEAYEQYF. Here the CDR3 DNA reads TGCAGCGTTGAATTGTCAGGGGGGGAAGCCTACGAGCAGTACTTC.

This clonotype was picked up a small number of times. The V call is TRBV7-2, the J call TRBJ2-6, with D perhaps matching TRBD1 (5 bases). CDR3 length: 16 residues. V was pared by 6 bases and J by 2 bases, with 14 bases between. CDR1 SGHTA and CDR2 FQGNSA come from the germline V gene. As DNA, the CDR3 is TGTGCCAGCAGATCACCAGGGCTCCCTGGGGCCAACGTCCTGACTTTC. Amino acids: CASRSPGLPGANVLTF.

As concerns this clonotype: A junction boundary mismatches the germline segment, possibly from a read error. CDR3 coding DNA: TGTGCCAGCAGCTTAGAGGGCCGTGGGGATGAGCGGTTCTTC. Encoded protein: CASSLEGRGDERFF. V and J are TRBV7-2 and TRBJ2-5, with D tentatively TRBD2 (5 bases). Looked up from germline, CDR1 is SGHTA and CDR2 is FQGNSA. This CDR3 spans 14 amino acids.

In its sample, this clonotype was seen once. This sequence joins TRBV7-9 and TRBJ2-2; possibly TRBD1 for D (5 bases). Germline V gene lookup returns CDR1 SEHNR and CDR2 FQNEAQ (reference sequence). V gave up 3 bases and J gave up 2 bases, with 16 bases separating them. The CDR3 covers 17 residues. CDR3 residues: CASSFSSIRENTGELFF. In DNA form, the CDR3 reads TGTGCCAGCAGCTTTTCCTCGATCAGGGAAAACACCGGGGAGCTGTTTTTT.

The table lists this clonotype with a few counts. V usage is TRBV5-1 and J usage is TRBJ2-3; 8 bases line up with TRBD1. The CDR3 length is 14 residues. CDR1 and CDR2 from the germline V gene are SGHRS and YFSETQ. V was clipped by 3 bases and J by 4 bases; unmatched bases: 4. CDR3 nucleotides: TGCGCCAGCAGCTCTAAACAGGGGGCAGATACGCAGTATTTT. Amino acids: CASSSKQGADTQYF.

The CDR3 spells CSAREQISYNEQFF. The DNA for the CDR3 is TGCAGTGCTAGAGAACAGATTTCCTACAATGAGCAGTTCTTC. V and J are TRBV20-1 and TRBJ2-1; no reliable D call. The CDR3 consists of 14 residues. V lost 0 bases and J 1 base, leaving 7 bases between the germline ends. Germline lookup yields CDR1 DFQATT and CDR2 SNEGSKA (reference sequence).

The rearrangement joins TRBV7-6 to TRBJ2-1; 13 bases align to TRBD2. J lost 10 bases, V lost 4 bases, and 13 bases had no gene match. The CDR3 runs 17 residues. Per the germline V gene, CDR1 is SGHVS and CDR2 is FNYEAQ. This CDR3 reads CASSSLPRTSGSGEQFF. In DNA, the CDR3 is TGTGCCAGCAGCTCCCTCCCCCGGACTAGCGGGAGTGGGGAGCAGTTCTTC. The whole variable domain, filled in from reference TRBV7-6 and TRBJ2-1, reads GAGVSQSPRYKVTKRGQDVALRCDPISGHVSLYWYRQALGQGPEFLTYFNYEAQQDKSGLPNDRFSAERPEGSISTLTIQRTEQRDSAMYRCASSSLPRTSGSGEQFFGPGTRLTVL.

This clonotype turned up a few times. V usage is TRBV5-1 and J usage is TRBJ2-1, with TRBD2 as a possible D gene (5 bases). Gene TRBJ2-7 matches the end of the DNA better, so the J call may be wrong. CDR1 and CDR2 (germline): SGHRS, YFSETQ. The CDR3 has 13 residues. CDR3 sequence (DNA): TGCGCCAGCAGGGGAGACGGACCCTACGAGCAGTACTTC. Translated: CASRGDGPYEQYF.

Remarks on this clonotype: The junction and the germline gene differ at one end; a read error may be behind it. CDR3 region: CGASGYNEQFF. The CDR3 DNA sequence: TGCGGTGCTTCGGGCTACAATGAGCAGTTCTTC. This rearrangement joins TRBV7-9 to TRBJ2-1, with D hard to call. Germline values: CDR1 SEHNR, CDR2 FQNEAQ (reference sequence). The CDR3 consists of 11 residues.